Presented here are 23 T cell receptor beta chains from one specimen sequenced in a study of T cell repertoires in cytomegalovirus infection. TCRdb called the reads again in MiXCR, with one record for every CDR3 protein. Seen here are some 920,000 distinct CDR3 sequences, 30% to 40% observed once, and the top ten hold 11% to 15%. No antigen has been assigned to these receptors. The sequences come from cultured CD8+ T cells from PBMCs, collected from culture after CMV antigen stimulation. The receptors shown here come from a human donor in good health (CMV status not recorded). Some clones in this sample may be carry-over from other donors' samples.

The chain recombines TRBV10-2 with TRBJ1-2; TRBD1 agrees at 9 bases. V gave up 3 bases and J gave up 8 bases; unmatched junction bases: 10. The CDR3 has 15 amino acids. CDR1 is WSHSY and CDR2 is SAAADI in the germline V gene. The CDR3 is CASSDSFRDRDGYTF. As DNA, the CDR3 is TGCGCCAGCAGTGACTCTTTCCGGGACAGGGACGGCTACACCTTC.

This clonotype was counted only a few times. The chain has TRBV6-6 and TRBJ2-4, with a possible D match to TRBD2 (6 bases). The CDR3 runs 13 residues. V lost 7 bases and J lost 11, with 18 bases in between. Germline lookup yields CDR1 MNHNY and CDR2 SVGAGI (reference sequence). The CDR3 is CASTPEGRSVQYF. DNA for the CDR3: TGTGCCAGCACCCCAGAGGGGAGGAGCGTTCAGTACTTC.

This clonotype was counted only a few times. The chain is built from TRBV6-5 and TRBJ2-7; D uncertain. V lost 0 bases, J lost 3 bases, and 9 bases lay in between. The CDR3 covers 14 residues. Germline-derived CDR1 and CDR2 are MNHEY and SVGAGI. The CDR3, as DNA: TGTGCCAGCAGTTACTCCCAGGTTTTCTACGAGCAGTACTTC. The encoded protein is CASSYSQVFYEQYF.

This clonotype showed up just a few times. The rearrangement links TRBV7-8 to TRBJ2-1; possibly TRBD2 for D (6 bases). Germline assignment: CDR1 SGHVS and CDR2 FQNEAQ. V lost 3 bases and J lost 2, with 17 bases in between. The CDR3 is 17 amino acids. CDR3 DNA: TGTGCCAGCAGCTTTGGGGTCGGGGGAGGAACCTACAATGAGCAGTTCTTC. Translating gives CASSFGVGGGTYNEQFF.

J is TRBJ1-2 and V is TRBV29-1; a possible D gene is TRBD1 (5 bases). V shed 1 base and J shed 1 base, with 13 bases lying between them. Germline V gene sequence: CDR1 SQVTM, CDR2 ANQGSEA. This CDR3 region has 15 residues. CDR3 in amino acids: CSVEAAGTLNYGYTF. CDR3 in DNA: TGCAGCGTTGAAGCCGCGGGGACGCTTAACTATGGCTACACCTTC.

This chain uses TRBV15 with TRBJ1-6; D gene unclear. The V and J ends lost 0 bases and 10 bases respectively, with 13 bases between them. This CDR3 is built from 15 residues. The germline V gene has CDR1 LNHNV and CDR2 YYDKDF (reference sequence). The CDR3: CATSRDLGIWSPLHF. In DNA form, the CDR3 reads TGTGCCACCAGCAGAGATTTGGGGATATGGTCACCCCTCCACTTT.

The CDR3 coding sequence is TGTGCCAGTACCCTTCGACGGGGAAGGGACACTGAAGCTTTCTTT. Its protein product is CASTLRRGRDTEAFF. The V call is TRBV19, the J call TRBJ1-1; D ambiguous. This CDR3 spans 15 amino acids. The V gene lost 7 bases and the J gene lost 3 bases, with 18 bases spanning the gap. The V gene's germline CDR1 is LNHDA and CDR2 SQIVND (reference sequence).

This clonotype showed up just a few times. The chain combines TRBV27 with TRBJ2-3; 10 bases are a match to TRBD2. With 6 bases clipped from V and 4 bases from J, the junction kept 7 bases outside the gene matches. This CDR3 is 15 amino acids long. The germline V gene encodes CDR1 MNHEY and CDR2 SMNVEV (reference sequence). The CDR3 nucleotides are TGTGCCAGCAGCCAGCGGGGGGGCGGAGCAGATACGCAGTATTTT. Protein sequence: CASSQRGGGADTQYF.

V is TRBV27 and J is TRBJ1-4; TRBD1 aligns across 8 bases. There are 12 residues in the CDR3. V gave up 10 bases and J gave up 7 bases; unmatched junction bases: 5. Germline values: CDR1 MNHEY, CDR2 SMNVEV (reference sequence). CDR3 sequence: CATGTGLEKLFF. The CDR3 DNA follows: TGTGCCACAGGGACAGGACTTGAAAAACTGTTTTTT. The full variable domain, with the rest looked up from reference TRBV27 and TRBJ1-4, is EAQVTQNPRYLITVTGKKLTVTCSQNMNHEYMSWYRQDPGLGLRQIYYSMNVEVTDKGDVPEGYKVSRKEKRNFPLILESPSPNQTSLYFCATGTGLEKLFFGSGTQLSVL.

This rearrangement joins TRBV12-3 or TRBV12-4 to TRBJ1-4, with 8 bases fitting TRBD1. The CDR3 is 16 residues long. The V gene end was trimmed by 4 bases and the J gene end by 8 bases; junction bases not matched to a gene: 12. The CDR3 region has the DNA TGTGCCAGCAGTTCCCGCCTCGACAGGGGAGGAGAAAAACTGTTTTTT. This codes for CASSSRLDRGGEKLFF.

This clonotype was recorded a few times. The V call is TRBV7-9, the J call TRBJ2-7, with D uncertain. This CDR3 is built from 14 residues. The germline V gene has CDR1 SEHNR and CDR2 FQNEAQ (reference sequence). Trimming cost V 5 bases and J 0 bases, with 11 bases left between them. CDR3 loop: CASSPTTFSYEQYF. The CDR3 nucleotides are TGTGCCAGCAGCCCGACCACCTTCTCCTACGAGCAGTACTTC. Filled out from reference TRBV7-9 and TRBJ2-7, the complete variable domain reads DTGVSQNPRHKITKRGQNVTFRCDPISEHNRLYWYRQTLGQGPEFLTYFQNEAQLEKSRLLSDRFSAERPKGSFSTLEIQRTEQGDSAMYLCASSPTTFSYEQYFGPGTRLTVT.

This clonotype was seen only once. CDR3 in amino acids: CASSPMGSTDTQYF. The CDR3 DNA follows: TGTGCCAGCAGTCCCATGGGGAGCACAGATACGCAGTATTTT. V is TRBV7-6 and J is TRBJ2-3; D is uncertain. The CDR3 runs to 14 residues. Germline-derived CDR1 and CDR2 are SGHVS and FNYEAQ. Trimming shortened V by 6 bases and J by 0 bases, and 10 bases separated the two germline ends. Drawing the rest from reference TRBV7-6 and TRBJ2-3, the complete variable domain is GAGVSQSPRYKVTKRGQDVALRCDPISGHVSLYWYRQALGQGPEFLTYFNYEAQQDKSGLPNDRFSAERPEGSISTLTIQRTEQRDSAMYRCASSPMGSTDTQYFGPGTRLTVL.

This clonotype was observed a handful of times. The CDR3 loop is CASRSSGGHRGQFF. The CDR3 DNA follows: TGTGCCAGCAGATCTAGCGGGGGGCACCGGGGGCAGTTCTTC. The chain uses TRBV12-3 or TRBV12-4 and TRBJ2-1; 11 nucleotides match TRBD2. The CDR3 loop spans 14 amino acids. Losses at the gene ends were 6 bases for V and 12 bases for J; bases not matched to a gene: 10.

This clonotype showed up just a few times. This chain connects TRBV6-1 to TRBJ1-1, with D perhaps TRBD1 (5 bases). Germline V gene lookup returns CDR1 MNHNS and CDR2 SASEGT. This CDR3 has 15 amino acids. Deletions cut 5 bases from V and 0 bases from J, with 13 bases between. In DNA, the CDR3 is TGTGCCAGCAGTCCTCAGGGAGTATTGAACACTGAAGCTTTCTTT. Its translation: CASSPQGVLNTEAFF.

This clonotype was counted ten times or more. Here the CDR3 reads CASSVLRGLAGVNTDTQYF. CDR3 nucleotides: TGTGCCAGCAGCGTTCTCAGGGGACTAGCGGGGGTGAACACAGATACGCAGTATTTT. The chain has TRBV7-2 and TRBJ2-3, with TRBD2 matching over 14 bases. The CDR3 spans 19 residues. Looked up from germline, CDR1 is SGHTA and CDR2 is FQGNSA. Unmatched junction bases numbered 12, after V lost 5 bases and J lost 2 bases.

This clonotype appeared a few times. The chain links TRBV27 to TRBJ1-2; 9 bases map to TRBD1. The CDR3 is 16 amino acids. Per the germline V gene, CDR1 is MNHEY and CDR2 is SMNVEV (reference sequence). V shed 0 bases and J 5 bases; nucleotides not matched to a gene: 7. The CDR3 DNA follows: TGTGCCAGCAGTTTATCGGTAACAGGGGGCCGGTATGGCTACACCTTC. It translates to CASSLSVTGGRYGYTF.

This clonotype was observed a handful of times. The chain employs TRBV20-1 and TRBJ2-3, with 9 bases fitting TRBD2. CDR3 length: 16 residues. CDR1 and CDR2 from the germline V gene are DFQATT and SNEGSKA (reference sequence). V shed 0 bases and J 0 bases; nucleotides not matched to a gene: 4. CDR3 nucleotide sequence: TGCAGTGCTAGAGATCTAGCGGGGATTAGCACAGATACGCAGTATTTT. Translation: CSARDLAGISTDTQYF.

In its sample, this clonotype was seen a few times. The V and J genes are TRBV6-6 and TRBJ1-6; the match to TRBD1 covers 7 bases. This CDR3 is 16 amino acids long. Germline CDR1 MNHNY, CDR2 SVGAGI (reference sequence). The junction had 12 bases not matched to a gene; V was cut back by 6 bases and J by 7 bases. DNA for the CDR3: TGTGCCAGCAGCCCACGGGGTCCGACAGGGAATTCACCCCTCCACTTT. Protein sequence: CASSPRGPTGNSPLHF.

The gene calls are TRBV6-1 and TRBJ2-3, with D possibly being TRBD1 or TRBD2 (5 bases each). V lost 5 bases to trimming and J lost 4 bases, with 13 bases between them. The germline gives CDR1 MNHNS, CDR2 SASEGT. CDR3 length equals 14 residues. CDR3 nucleotides: TGTGCCAGCAGTCGGGACCGTGGTGCAGATACGCAGTATTTT. Its protein is CASSRDRGADTQYF.

There are a few counts of this clonotype. The chain is built from TRBV7-9 and TRBJ2-2; 10 nucleotides agree with TRBD2. The germline V gene has CDR1 SEHNR and CDR2 FQNEAQ (reference sequence). CDR3 length: 15 residues. J was trimmed by 7 bases and V by 6 bases; bases with no gene match: 8. The CDR3 coding sequence is TGTGCCAGCAGTATGCCGGGACTAGCGCTCGGGGAGCTGTTTTTT. It yields the protein CASSMPGLALGELFF.

V is TRBV6-8 and J is TRBJ2-3, with 7 bases matching TRBD2. Looked up from germline, CDR1 is MNHGY and CDR2 is SAAAGT. Losses at the gene ends were 2 bases for V and 0 bases for J; bases not matched to a gene: 5. The CDR3 sequence is 16 residues long. The CDR3 DNA reads as TGTGCCAGCAGTTACGATTCCGGGGGGAGCACAGATACGCAGTATTTT. It encodes CASSYDSGGSTDTQYF.

This clonotype was counted only a few times. The chain employs TRBV6-6 and TRBJ1-1; 8 bases fit TRBD1. Germline V CDR1 and CDR2: MNHNY, SVGAGI (reference sequence). Germline trimming cut 4 bases from V and 4 bases from J; bases unmatched to any gene: 5. The CDR3 is made up of 14 amino acids. For the CDR3, the DNA is TGTGCCAGCAGTTTCAACCAGGGGGCCACTGAAGCTTTCTTT. This codes for CASSFNQGATEAFF.

For this clonotype: The junction shows a germline mismatch at one end, possibly a read error. The chain couples TRBV7-7 to TRBJ2-2; no reliable D call. Germline V CDR1 and CDR2: SSHAT, FNYEAQ (reference sequence). CDR3 length: 14 residues. Written as DNA, the CDR3 is TGTGCTAGCAGCTTAGCCCTTTCCACCGGGGAGCTGTTTTTT. This encodes CASSLALSTGELFF.